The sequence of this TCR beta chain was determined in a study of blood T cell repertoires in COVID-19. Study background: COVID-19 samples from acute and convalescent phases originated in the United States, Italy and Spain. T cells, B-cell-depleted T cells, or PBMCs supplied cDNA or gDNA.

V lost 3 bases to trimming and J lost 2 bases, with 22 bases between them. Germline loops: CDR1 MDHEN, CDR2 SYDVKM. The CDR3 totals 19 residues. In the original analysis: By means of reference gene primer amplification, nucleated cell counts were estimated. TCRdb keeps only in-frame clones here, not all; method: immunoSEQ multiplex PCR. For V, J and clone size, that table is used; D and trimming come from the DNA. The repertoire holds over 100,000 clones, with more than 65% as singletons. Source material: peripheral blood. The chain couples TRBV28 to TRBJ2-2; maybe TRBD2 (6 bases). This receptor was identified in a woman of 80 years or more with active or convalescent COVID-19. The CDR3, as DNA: TGTGCCAGCAGTTTGGGTTTTGCGGGATCTATCCTTAACACCGGGGAGCTGTTTTTT. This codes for CASSLGFAGSILNTGELFF.